This T cell receptor (beta chain) was identified during a study of cytomegalovirus exposure and HLA in healthy donors (dated by TCRdb to about 2017). A note on the overall study: An earlier analysis of more than 550 of the donors reported about 300 Gb of sequence data and 117 million unique TCR beta sequences obtained from around 190 million T cells. About 300 gigabases of sequencing data and 70 million to 100 million unique TCR sequences were included in an early release covering 500 to 750 HLA-typed donors. Of the roughly 400 genotyped donors, approximately 83% fell in the genetic ancestry cluster associated with self-reported Caucasian donors. The study was designed to test whether signatures of past pathogen exposure could be identified by cataloging public T cell receptors. The study profiled the T cell repertoires of approximately 700 subjects by immunosequencing and related them to cytomegalovirus serostatus. Along with the roughly 670-subject first cohort, a separate validation cohort of some 130 different subjects was used. High-throughput TCR immunosequencing, statistical association of individual TCRs with disease status, and machine learning were combined to predict cytomegalovirus infection status. A later analysis re-analyzed previously published TCR beta repertoires from hundreds of donors and added high-resolution HLA genotyping to study TCR occurrence patterns. In the later analysis, no new phenotypic data were used to find candidate immune exposures; instead, reliance was placed on TCR beta sequences and their occurrence across donors. To decide whether each TCR beta V gene segment behaved as functional or pseudogenic, an earlier analysis of some 600 of the donors relied on high-throughput TCR beta sequencing. Donor age, sex, ethnicity and CMV serostatus were compiled together with the repertoire data. A later genetic analysis took genome-wide SNP genotypes for about 55% of the 666 donors and used that subset as a discovery cohort. All discovery cohort repertoires had been generated on a single sequencing platform. Both class I and class II loci were covered by HLA typing, at four-digit resolution. The number of donors typed differed by locus, with 629-630 for A, B, C, DRB1 and DQB1, more than 500 for DQA1, approximately 570 for DPA1, and some 440 for DPB1. Several DR-DQ haplotypes were handled as single units for association and clustering because linkage in the cohort was strong. Among 300 to 500 genotyped donors of the cohort, an average of around 220,000 unique TCR beta nucleotide sequences was sequenced per donor, of which about 20% were non-productive.

The library relied on the immunoSEQ multiplex PCR assay. For the multiplex PCR, a mixture combining 60 forward primers for TCR Vbeta segments and 13 reverse primers for TCR Jbeta segments was used. A multiplex PCR assay on genomic DNA amplified the CDR3 region of rearranged TCR beta genes. On the Illumina HiSeq System, the amplified TCR beta libraries were sequenced as 87-base-pair reads. The study's processing was this. Across the roughly 700 repertoires, a later analysis counted some 80 million unique TCR beta chains, some 11 million of which were shared by at least two donors. A nearest-neighbor algorithm error-corrected the raw reads and collapsed the reads into unique sequences, merging closely related sequences to remove PCR and sequencing errors. CDR3 sequences were aligned to IMGT reference sequences to assign V, D and J gene segments. Each retained sequence needed at least a six-nucleotide match to both a V gene segment and a J gene segment. Rearrangements were called productive when the CDR3 lacked stop codons and stayed in frame with V and J; all others were non-productive. Following IMGT convention, CDR3 was defined as the stretch from the second conserved V-encoded cysteine up to the conserved J-encoded phenylalanine. The earlier analysis of approximately 590 of the donors excluded any sequence lacking an unambiguous match to a single V gene segment. An earlier analysis of about 600 of the donors called V segments functional above 56.7% productive rearrangements and segregating when the between-donor standard deviation exceeded 5%. A statistical classification framework was built to diagnose cytomegalovirus status from the catalog of TCR beta chain sequences. In a later analysis, TCR nucleotide sequences were compared against IMGT/GENE-DB human TR gene sequences so that V and J genes could be assigned. The TCRdist pipeline was used in a later analysis to assign CDR3 sequences and most-parsimonious VDJ recombination scenarios. In a later analysis, each TCR beta chain was defined by its CDR3 amino acid sequence together with its V-gene family, and reads lacking a unique V-gene family were excluded. As a way to deal with suspected cross-contamination and a sequencing artifact, a later analysis dropped hundreds of nucleotide sequences that were highly shared and had low generation probability. For each public chain, a later analysis derived a clonal expansion index from normalized ranks of inferred template counts within each repertoire. In a later analysis, generation probabilities were computed with a VDJ recombination model fitted to out-of-frame rearrangements, and the resulting probabilities were checked against IGoR. In a later analysis, TCR-TCR, TCR-HLA and TCR-CMV co-occurrence was scored with hypergeometric tests, and a repertoire-size bias correction was applied to TCR pairs. A later analysis estimated false discovery rates by permuting HLA or CMV assignments 20 times. In a later analysis, co-occurring TCRs were grouped using DBSCAN, and TCRdist sequence similarity was added for clustering within HLA-allele-positive subsets. For co-occurrence clustering, repertoires with fewer than 30,000 or more than 120,000 public chains were excluded, along with a handful of repertoires with anomalous nucleotide sharing. TCRdb stores this immuneACCESS table with in-frame sequences only. Part of the clones is absent; in the studies checked, under half of the shortfall reflects unresolved V genes, and no reason is known for the rest. V and J calls and clone size are given by that table; D and trimming were obtained from the DNA. This sample is represented by some 150,000 clones; 65% to 85% of them were singletons. The ten top clones hold around 7% of the sample.

Summary of the overall study and its limitations: Because HLA typing was unavailable for some donors at each locus, only the typed subset was used in association tests. An earlier analysis of approximately 500 of the donors showed that most TCR beta V segments appeared in productive rearrangements either about 90% or about 30% of the time, which broadly matched IMGT annotations. While some public TCRs were present in many individuals, most TCR sequences turned up only very rarely across donors. A later analysis reported that several top co-occurrence clusters appeared linked to parvovirus B19, influenza, CMV and Epstein-Barr virus. A total of fewer than 200 TCR beta chains were listed by the study as associated with cytomegalovirus. A cluster of highly shared sequence variants was judged likely to represent a technical artifact of the sequencing pipeline. A later analysis associated approximately 17,000 TCR beta sequences with specific HLA alleles at a false discovery rate of 0.05. An association between a missense DCLRE1C variant and V-gene and J-gene trimming of TCR beta chains was found in a later genetic analysis and replicated in an independent cohort. In a later analysis, most CMV-associated TCR beta chains were found to appear HLA-restricted, with HLA associations seemingly driven largely by CMV exposure. Linkage disequilibrium might explain the correlated functional status among segregating V segments, but an unknown experimental factor could not be excluded. The 87-base-pair reads could not distinguish some IMGT-functional V segments, including TRBV6-2 and TRBV6-3, so those segments were excluded. In a later analysis, HLA-associated TCR beta chains showed more clonal expansion and lower generation probabilities than non-associated chains that were equally common. Seventeen rarely observed V segments, including chromosome 9 orphons, were excluded from the earlier analysis of a few hundred of the donors because counts were too low. Three of the identified cytomegalovirus-associated TCR beta chains were confirmed in vitro to be specific for cytomegalovirus antigens. Cytomegalovirus status was reported to be diagnosed by the classifier with high specificity and sensitivity in both the original and validation cohorts. In a later genetic analysis, fewer N-insertions in productive TCRs were reported among donors in an Asian-associated ancestry cluster than the roughly 640-donor mean. Presence/absence analyses assumed roughly uniform sequencing depth across donors, an assumption that may not hold. The authors suggested that the approach could potentially be generalized to other disease states and immunological phenotypes. When HLA alleles, especially DR and DQ, strongly co-occurred, TCR associations were difficult to assign to individual alleles. Only TCR beta chains were sequenced in this cohort, and the absence of alpha or paired-chain data limited detectable features. For the cohort, immune exposure information was limited to CMV serostatus. A later analysis found that TCR association rates varied across HLA loci, with DRB1 alleles showing the most associated TCRs and HLA-C alleles the fewest. A further reported finding was that TCR beta sequences accurately predicted the HLA-A and HLA-B alleles for most subjects in the first cohort.

As for this clone: Its antigen has not been determined. Qualities for individual bases were not recorded, and no much larger clone is one base off. Other nucleotide sequences in the sample specify the same CDR3.

The germline V gene provides CDR1 KGHSH and CDR2 LQKENI. Its CDR3 holds 14 amino acids, cysteine through phenylalanine. The kept DNA is CDR3 alone, 42 bases in frame from the first base. Trimming at the junction amounts to 3 bases on V and 0 bases on J, and the germline ends lie 3 bases apart. The cohort comprised around 690 healthy bone marrow donors. At the time of sampling, every cohort member was nominally healthy, though immune exposures that went unrecorded were likely present. The donor was CMV seronegative and was included in the group of several hundred seronegative cohort members. Every donor gave a peripheral blood sample, and the peripheral blood mononuclear cells from that sample were used for TCR beta sequencing. The Qiagen DNeasy Blood Extraction Kit was used to extract genomic DNA from the blood cell samples.

This receptor was identified in a man younger than 45 in good health and CMV-seronegative. Sequencing used PBMCs. Recombination linked TRBV18 to TRBJ1-6, with no confident D gene call. For the CDR3, the sequence is CASSPSSYNSPLHF. The DNA is as follows: TGTGCCAGCTCACCGAGCTCCTATAATTCACCCCTCCACTTT.